Sequencing of this TCR beta chain was carried out in a study of shared clonotypes between healthy human individuals. Across the study: There were three CD4 naive, three CD4 memory, two CD8 naive and one CD8 memory plates per donor.

The CDR3 runs 14 residues. The germline CDR1 and CDR2 sequences are MGHDK and SYGVNS. Trimming pared 8 bases from V and 2 bases from J, leaving 10 bases between. The assay was immunoSEQ multiplex PCR, and TCRdb's table has in-frame clones only and misses some. The sample has millions of clones, around 95% seen once. This chain uses TRBV25-1 with TRBJ2-6, with D maybe TRBD1 (6 bases). The receptor was isolated from a man younger than 35 in good health. The material sequenced was naive CD4+ T cells sorted from blood. Subset described: CD45RA+ positively selected. The CDR3 nucleotides read TGTGCCAGCGGAGAGGGGGCTGGGGCCAACGTCCTGACTTTC. As protein: CASGEGAGANVLTF. The variable domain in full, completed from reference TRBV25-1 and TRBJ2-6, reads EADIYQTPRYLVIGTGKKITLECSQTMGHDKMYWYQQDPGMELHLIHYSYGVNSTEKGDLSSESTVSRIRTEHFPLTLESARPSHTSQYLCASGEGAGANVLTFGAGSRLTVL.